One and the same sample provided the 25 T cell receptor beta chains below, sequenced in a study of PD-L1 blockade in urothelial cancer. Noted time point: peripheral blood 6 weeks after treatment start. Sequenced by immunoSEQ multiplex PCR; TCRdb stores in-frame clones only, minus some. The sample includes 38,000 or so clones, around 83% of them seen just once. This specimen consisted of PBMCs, obtained around atezolizumab (anti-PD-L1) treatment. These TCRs come from a man in his 70s with urothelial cancer.

CDR3 DNA: TGTGCCAGCAGCCCCCGGACAGGGGGCAGCTACAATCAGCCCCAGCATTTT. It yields the protein CASSPRTGGSYNQPQHF. V is TRBV7-8 and J is TRBJ1-5, with 11 bases matching TRBD1. V shed 5 bases and J 3 bases; nucleotides not matched to a gene: 9. The CDR3 has 17 amino acids. From germline, CDR1 is SGHVS and CDR2 FQNEAQ. Complete variable domain (other parts from reference TRBV7-8 and TRBJ1-5): GAGVSQSPRYKVAKRGQDVALRCDPISGHVSLFWYQQALGQGPEFLTYFQNEAQLDKSGLPSDRFFAERPEGSVSTLKIQRTQQEDSAVYLCASSPRTGGSYNQPQHFGDGTRLSIL.

V is TRBV5-1 and J is TRBJ1-1; 7 bases agree with TRBD1. V was pared by 4 bases and J by 1 base, with 10 bases of the junction left unmatched. CDR1 is SGHRS and CDR2 is YFSETQ in the germline V gene. The CDR3 runs 16 residues. The CDR3 spells CASSGTGTVTNTEAFF. Written as DNA, the CDR3 is TGCGCCAGCAGCGGGACCGGGACAGTGACGAACACTGAAGCTTTCTTT.

The gene calls are TRBV7-2 and TRBJ2-3; TRBD1 agrees at 8 bases. Germline V gene sequence: CDR1 SGHTA, CDR2 FQGNSA. This CDR3 is 15 amino acids long. Germline trimming cut 5 bases from V and 0 bases from J; bases unmatched to any gene: 4. This chain's CDR3 is CASSPRTGSTDTQYF. In DNA, the CDR3 is TGTGCCAGCAGCCCGCGGACAGGGAGCACAGATACGCAGTATTTT.

For the CDR3, the DNA is TGTGCCAGCAGCCGCCCGCTGACAGCGAATGAAAAACTGTTTTTT. Translating gives CASSRPLTANEKLFF. This chain links TRBV6-6 with TRBJ1-4, with D maybe TRBD1 (5 bases). With 6 bases removed from V and 5 bases from J, the gap between germline ends came to 16 bases. Germline V gene sequence: CDR1 MNHNY, CDR2 SVGAGI (reference sequence). This CDR3 has 15 amino acids.

The chain employs TRBV19 and TRBJ2-3; TRBD2 agrees at 7 bases. The CDR3 is 17 amino acids. Germline V lookup: CDR1 LNHDA, CDR2 SQIVND (reference sequence). Trimming removed 4 bases from V and 0 bases from J; junction bases left unmatched: 10. The CDR3 nucleotides read TGTGCCAGTAGTAAGCGTGCAGGGAGGGCCAGCACAGATACGCAGTATTTT. This encodes CASSKRAGRASTDTQYF.

As DNA, the CDR3 is TGTGCCTGGAGTAGTCTCGGGGGGTACTATGGCTACACCTTC. Translated, it gives CAWSSLGGYYGYTF. The genes are TRBV30 and TRBJ1-2, with D possibly being TRBD1 (5 bases). Germline V CDR1 and CDR2: GTSNPN, SVGIG (reference sequence). CDR3 size: 14 residues. Between the trimmed V and J ends, which lost 2 bases and 3 bases, there was a span of 13 bases.

This rearrangement joins TRBV29-1 to TRBJ1-2; TRBD1 agrees at 7 bases. The germline CDR1 and CDR2 sequences are SQVTM and ANQGSEA. The CDR3 consists of 12 residues. The V segment lost 6 bases and the J segment 7 bases; nucleotides outside the gene matches: 8. In nucleotides, the CDR3 is TGCAGCGTCGGGGGACAGTCCGTTGGCTACACCTTC. Its protein is CSVGGQSVGYTF.

The J gene is TRBJ1-5, the V gene TRBV6-1; D may be TRBD1 (6 bases). Germline V lookup: CDR1 MNHNS, CDR2 SASEGT. The CDR3 spans 15 residues. Trimming removed 0 bases at V and 2 bases at J, with 8 bases between. The CDR3 sequence is CASSEAGAGNQPQHF. The DNA of the CDR3 is TGTGCCAGCAGTGAAGCGGGGGCGGGCAATCAGCCCCAGCATTTT.

The V gene is TRBV5-1, the J gene TRBJ2-3; D might be TRBD2 (5 bases). Trimming took 5 bases from V and 5 from J, leaving 18 bases between them. Germline CDR1 and CDR2: SGHRS and YFSETQ. The CDR3 contains 15 residues. CDR3: CASRSRVVRGDTQYF. The CDR3 DNA sequence: TGCGCCAGCAGGTCACGGGTCGTCCGGGGAGATACGCAGTATTTT.

This chain links TRBV27 with TRBJ2-2, with TRBD2 identical over 7 bases. This CDR3 spans 15 amino acids. Germline values: CDR1 MNHEY, CDR2 SMNVEV (reference sequence). Trimming took 2 bases from V and 4 from J; bases not matched to a gene: 4. The CDR3 sequence: CASSLGAGVTGELFF. CDR3 DNA: TGTGCCAGCAGTTTAGGTGCGGGAGTCACCGGGGAGCTGTTTTTT.

This sequence joins TRBV19 and TRBJ2-1, with 8 nucleotides matching TRBD2. The germline V gene has CDR1 LNHDA and CDR2 SQIVND (reference sequence). This CDR3 is 14 amino acids long. V was pared by 8 bases and J by 9 bases, with 12 bases of the junction left unmatched. The CDR3, as DNA: TGTGCCAGTTGGACTAGCAATTCGCCTACTGAGCAGTTCTTC. Translating it yields CASWTSNSPTEQFF.

This clone was detected once. The rearrangement links TRBV11-2 to TRBJ2-1; D gene unclear. The CDR3 contains 13 residues. Per the germline V gene, CDR1 is SGHAT and CDR2 is FQNNGV. The V end was cut by 1 base, the J end by 6 bases, with 7 bases between. Written as DNA, the CDR3 is TGTGCCAGCAGCTTAGGTCTCCCCAATGAGCAGTTCTTC. Encoded protein: CASSLGLPNEQFF.

This chain joins TRBV7-6 and TRBJ2-1; D gene ambiguous. V dropped 5 bases and J dropped 12 bases, with 11 bases sitting between them. From germline, CDR1 is SGHVS and CDR2 FNYEAQ. CDR3 length: 11 residues. CDR3 sequence: CASSPGRVQFF. CDR3 DNA sequence: TGTGCCAGCAGCCCCGGTCGTGTGCAGTTCTTC.

This clone came up once. V is TRBV11-2 and J is TRBJ2-1; D might be TRBD1 (6 bases). Trimming stripped 1 base from V and 3 bases from J, with 10 bases between. Germline CDR1 is SGHAT and CDR2 is FQNNGV. CDR3 size: 15 residues. The CDR3, as DNA: TGTGCCAGCAGCTTAGGCCAGGGGCTCTACAATGAGCAGTTCTTC. This translates into CASSLGQGLYNEQFF.

The V call is TRBV14, the J call TRBJ2-1, with a possible D match to TRBD1 (6 bases). V was cut by 1 base and J by 11 bases, with 12 bases left in between. Germline loops: CDR1 SGHDN, CDR2 FVKESK. The CDR3 extends over 13 amino acids. In DNA, the CDR3 is TGTGCCAGCAGCCAAGCTACAGGGCGTAAGCAGTTCTTC. Translating it yields CASSQATGRKQFF. The variable domain in full, with the rest retrieved from reference TRBV14 and TRBJ2-1, is EAGVTQFPSHSVIEKGQTVTLRCDPISGHDNLYWYRRVMGKEIKFLLHFVKESKQDESGMPNNRFLAERTGGTYSTLKVQPAELEDSGVYFCASSQATGRKQFFGPGTRLTVL.

The genes are TRBV10-3 and TRBJ2-7; TRBD2 matches 8 bases. The CDR3 runs 16 residues. Germline-derived CDR1 and CDR2 are ENHRY and SYGVKD. The V segment lost 7 bases and the J segment 6 bases; nucleotides outside the gene matches: 17. Here the CDR3 reads CAIKTSAPVAAGEQYF. CDR3 coding DNA: TGTGCCATCAAGACTAGCGCGCCTGTCGCGGCGGGCGAGCAGTACTTC.

In its sample, this clone was seen a few times. J is TRBJ1-5 and V is TRBV19, with D unresolved. Trimming left V 2 bases short and J 7 bases short, with 6 bases between. This CDR3 has 12 residues. CDR1 and CDR2 (germline): LNHDA, SQIVND (reference sequence). The CDR3 loop is CASSIQYQPQHF. The CDR3 nucleotides are TGTGCCAGTAGTATACAGTACCAGCCCCAGCATTTT.

The V gene is TRBV18, the J gene TRBJ1-2; TRBD1 matches at 7 bases. V lost 6 bases and J lost 1; bases outside the gene matches: 5. The length of the CDR3 is 14 residues. The germline gives CDR1 KGHSH, CDR2 LQKENI. CDR3 in amino acids: CASSTDRYNYGYTF. DNA for the CDR3: TGTGCCAGCTCTACGGACAGGTATAACTATGGCTACACCTTC.

This clone came up a few times. This chain connects TRBV18 to TRBJ2-7; D is possibly TRBD1 (8 bases). The CDR3 runs 14 residues. The V gene lost 3 bases and the J gene lost 6 bases, with 15 bases spanning the gap. Germline lookup yields CDR1 KGHSH and CDR2 LQKENI. In DNA form, the CDR3 reads TGTGCCAGCTCACCTGGACAGGGAGGGGGCGAGCAGTACTTC. Its protein is CASSPGQGGGEQYF.

The chain recombines TRBV27 with TRBJ1-3; TRBD1 might be the D (5 bases). This CDR3 contains 15 residues. Germline lookup yields CDR1 MNHEY and CDR2 SMNVEV (reference sequence). V was pared by 0 bases and J by 4 bases, with 10 bases between. The CDR3 DNA follows: TGTGCCAGCAGTTTATCAGGGGTGGGAGGAAACACCATATATTTT. It is translated as CASSLSGVGGNTIYF.

This clone occurred a few times. The rearrangement joins TRBV10-3 to TRBJ2-7, with D possibly matching TRBD2 (6 bases). The CDR3 is 11 amino acids. The V end lost 3 bases, the J end lost 6 bases, and 6 bases lay between the germline ends. Germline CDR1 and CDR2: ENHRY and SYGVKD. The CDR3 sequence: CAISDGSEQYF. For the CDR3, the DNA is TGTGCCATCAGTGACGGGAGCGAGCAGTACTTC.

The V gene is TRBV7-9, the J gene TRBJ1-4, with 10 bases lining up with TRBD1. Germline-derived CDR1 and CDR2 are SEHNR and FQNEAQ (reference sequence). Losses at the gene ends were 2 bases for V and 8 bases for J; bases not matched to a gene: 8. CDR3 length: 16 amino acids. The CDR3 spells CASSLTGTGVGEKLFF. In nucleotides, the CDR3 is TGTGCCAGCAGCTTAACCGGGACAGGGGTGGGGGAAAAACTGTTTTTT.

V usage is TRBV2 and J usage is TRBJ2-1; TRBD1 matches at 8 bases. The CDR3 contains 13 residues. V lost 3 bases, J lost 15 bases, and 10 bases stayed unmatched. Germline assignment: CDR1 SNHLY and CDR2 FYNNEI. The CDR3 loop reads CASSEAGGSQGFF. The CDR3 DNA sequence: TGTGCCAGCAGTGAGGCAGGGGGCTCACAGGGGTTCTTC.

The chain uses TRBV29-1 and TRBJ2-1, with 12 bases aligning to TRBD2. CDR1 is SQVTM and CDR2 is ANQGSEA in the germline V gene. This CDR3 has 16 amino acids. Trimming at V came to 4 bases and at J to 6 bases, leaving 10 bases not matched to a gene. CDR3 coding DNA: TGCAGCGTTGGACGACTAGCGGGAGAGGTAGGCAATGAGCAGTTCTTC. As protein: CSVGRLAGEVGNEQFF.

This chain connects TRBV11-2 to TRBJ2-5; 9 bases are a match to TRBD2. This CDR3 comprises 16 residues. Per germline, CDR1 SGHAT and CDR2 FQNNGV. The junction had 9 bases not matched to a gene; V was cut back by 2 bases and J by 5 bases. The CDR3 here is CASSLWLAGLGETQYF. In DNA, the CDR3 is TGTGCCAGCAGCTTATGGCTAGCGGGATTAGGGGAGACCCAGTACTTC.